This T cell receptor (beta chain) came from a study of blood T cell repertoires in COVID-19. About the research overall: Italy, Spain and the United States were the sources of the convalescent and acute COVID-19 samples. T cells, B-cell-depleted T cells, or PBMCs provided the cDNA or gDNA that served as material.

This clone was counted between two and nine times. Under the authors' procedure: The authors estimated nucleated cell counts from reference gene primer amplification. Using immunoSEQ multiplex PCR, the repertoire was profiled, and TCRdb retains in-frame clones only, with some absent. The V and J calls and clone size come from that table; D and trimming were worked out from the DNA. This sample has tens of thousands of clones, with 85% to 95% found just once. V lost 4 bases and J lost 1; bases outside the gene matches: 5. The length of the CDR3 is 15 residues. Germline-derived CDR1 and CDR2 are ENHRY and SYGVKD.

The sample was peripheral blood. The TCR comes from a man aged 55-75 years with active or convalescent COVID-19. The chain carries TRBV10-3 and TRBJ1-2, with TRBD1 matching over 8 bases. The CDR3: CAISGDRTINYGYTF. In DNA form, the CDR3 reads TGTGCCATCAGTGGGGACAGGACTATTAACTATGGCTACACCTTC.